This passage covers 26 T cell receptor beta chains from one sample sequenced in a study of blood T cells in healthy people across ages. Primers used in a second PCR of about 6 to 11 cycles were a sample-barcoded 5' primer and a J-beta primer mix. One entry per CDR3 protein results from TCRdb running MiXCR on the 5' RACE reads. This table holds about 1.4 million distinct CDR3 sequences, roughly 64% found once. The sample taken for sequencing was blood. Every receptor here comes from a young man in good health.

V gene TRBV2 combines with J gene TRBJ2-3, with D possibly being TRBD1 (6 bases). Germline values: CDR1 SNHLY, CDR2 FYNNEI. This CDR3 is built from 14 residues. Between the trimmed V and J ends, which lost 3 bases and 6 bases, there was a span of 13 bases. The CDR3 loop reads CASSEPKTGDTQYF. CDR3 DNA sequence: TGTGCCAGCAGTGAGCCCAAGACAGGCGATACGCAGTATTTT.

The chain carries TRBV4-1 and TRBJ2-1; D is perhaps TRBD2 (6 bases). The CDR3 has 16 residues. V gave up 4 bases and J gave up 7 bases, with 20 bases separating them. Germline V gene lookup returns CDR1 MGHRA and CDR2 YSYEKL. Here the CDR3 DNA reads TGCGCCAGCAGCCTAATCACTGGGGGGAGTCGGAATGAGCAGTTCTTC. Translating gives CASSLITGGSRNEQFF.

Only a few counts were recorded for this clonotype. J is TRBJ2-5 and V is TRBV20-1; 14 positions agree with TRBD2. V lost 5 bases and J lost 11; bases outside the gene matches: 7. The CDR3 has 13 amino acids. From germline, CDR1 is DFQATT and CDR2 SNEGSKA (reference sequence). This chain's CDR3 is CSASTSGRDEQYF. As DNA, the CDR3 is TGCAGTGCTTCGACTAGCGGGAGGGATGAGCAGTACTTC.

This clonotype was counted only a few times. The chain links TRBV4-1 to TRBJ2-7, with D possibly called TRBD1 or TRBD2 (6 bases each). Trimming took 3 bases from V and 3 from J, leaving 18 bases between them. The CDR3 sequence is 16 residues long. Germline CDR1 reads MGHRA; CDR2 reads YSYEKL. CDR3 in amino acids: CASSHFLEGENYEQYF. CDR3 DNA sequence: TGCGCCAGCAGCCACTTTCTGGAGGGGGAGAACTACGAGCAGTACTTC.

The rearrangement joins TRBV4-2 to TRBJ2-7; TRBD2 matches 11 bases. The CDR3 runs 16 residues. Germline V gene data show CDR1 as LGHNA and CDR2 as YNFKEQ. V lost 1 base and J lost 4; bases outside the gene matches: 6. The CDR3 region is CASSQVAGGRVYEQYF. The CDR3 region has the DNA TGTGCCAGCAGCCAAGTAGCGGGGGGGCGGGTTTACGAGCAGTACTTC.

The chain joins TRBV10-3 to TRBJ2-3, with D perhaps TRBD1 or TRBD2 (5 bases each). The germline V gene encodes CDR1 ENHRY and CDR2 SYGVKD. The CDR3 loop spans 14 amino acids. V gave up 7 bases and J gave up 4 bases, with 15 bases separating them. CDR3 DNA sequence: TGTGCCATCATGGACGGGGCCTCCCCAGATACGCAGTATTTT. Translated: CAIMDGASPDTQYF.

This rearrangement joins TRBV2 to TRBJ2-7, with D perhaps TRBD2 (7 bases). The V gene's germline CDR1 is SNHLY and CDR2 FYNNEI. The CDR3 is 18 amino acids. Between the trimmed V and J ends, which lost 11 bases and 4 bases, there was a span of 33 bases. CDR3 region: CARRGGTTEPPGAYEQYF. CDR3 DNA: TGTGCCCGCCGAGGAGGGACTACCGAACCTCCAGGGGCTTACGAGCAGTACTTC.

The V gene is TRBV27, the J gene TRBJ2-7; TRBD1 matches at 11 bases. The V segment lost 4 bases and the J segment 5 bases; nucleotides outside the gene matches: 10. The germline V gene encodes CDR1 MNHEY and CDR2 SMNVEV (reference sequence). This CDR3 contains 16 residues. The CDR3 nucleotides are TGTGCCAGCAGTTGGACAGGGGGCGCCGGCCGCAACGAGCAGTACTTC. This encodes CASSWTGGAGRNEQYF.

The rearrangement uses TRBV6-2 or TRBV6-3 and TRBJ1-6, with 11 bases that match TRBD1. The V and J ends lost 6 bases and 6 bases, in that order; junction bases with no gene match: 4. The germline V gene has CDR1 MNHEY and CDR2 SVGEGT. The CDR3 is 15 amino acids. The DNA of the CDR3 is TGTGCCAGCAGGGCCGGGACAGGGGGTAATTCACCCCTCCACTTT. Residues: CASRAGTGGNSPLHF.

J is TRBJ2-1 and V is TRBV7-9; D may be TRBD2 (5 bases). V lost 8 bases and J 3 bases, leaving 11 bases between the germline ends. Germline loops: CDR1 SEHNR, CDR2 FQNEAQ (reference sequence). The CDR3 consists of 13 residues. CDR3: CASLRTYYNEQFF. CDR3 in DNA: TGTGCCAGCCTACGGACTTACTACAATGAGCAGTTCTTC.

The chain links TRBV20-1 to TRBJ2-1; 8 bases map to TRBD2. This CDR3 spans 15 amino acids. Germline assignment: CDR1 DFQATT and CDR2 SNEGSKA (reference sequence). Losses at the gene ends were 1 base for V and 2 bases for J; bases not matched to a gene: 4. The CDR3 here is CSARVGAGAYNEQFF. CDR3 DNA: TGCAGTGCTAGAGTAGGAGCGGGAGCCTACAATGAGCAGTTCTTC.

The gene calls are TRBV10-3 and TRBJ1-1; the D is unclear. CDR3 length equals 14 residues. V dropped 10 bases and J dropped 4 bases, with 19 bases sitting between them. CDR1 is ENHRY, CDR2 SYGVKD, per germline. The CDR3 loop is CATHLSSRATEAFF. CDR3 bases: TGTGCCACCCACCTTTCATCCCGGGCCACTGAAGCTTTCTTT.

The genes are TRBV5-4 and TRBJ2-3, with 8 bases aligning to TRBD2. The germline V gene encodes CDR1 SGHNT and CDR2 YYREEE (reference sequence). The ends lost 4 bases at V and 3 bases at J; junction bases unmatched: 10. The CDR3 contains 16 residues. The CDR3 loop is CASSRVGSGMTDTQYF. The CDR3 bases are TGTGCCAGCAGCCGCGTGGGTAGCGGGATGACAGATACGCAGTATTTT.

The chain is built from TRBV12-3 or TRBV12-4 and TRBJ2-2; D unresolved. V was trimmed by 1 base and J by 4 bases, leaving 7 bases between them. The length of the CDR3 is 14 residues. Written as DNA, the CDR3 is TGTGCCAGCAGTTTAGGACTTATCACCGGGGAGCTGTTTTTT. Its translation: CASSLGLITGELFF.

This clonotype came up a few times. The chain recombines TRBV5-1 with TRBJ2-6; TRBD2 is a possible D gene (5 bases). V was pared by 3 bases and J by 0 bases, with 19 bases between. The CDR3 has 19 amino acids. CDR1 and CDR2 from the germline V gene are SGHRS and YFSETQ. CDR3 sequence reads: CASSSPTGVGISGANVLTF. CDR3 coding DNA: TGCGCCAGCAGCTCACCGACCGGGGTGGGCATCTCTGGGGCCAACGTCCTGACTTTC.

V gene TRBV20-1 combines with J gene TRBJ1-6, with no clear D. Trimming cost V 1 base and J 2 bases, with 9 bases left between them. Germline CDR1 and CDR2: DFQATT and SNEGSKA (reference sequence). This CDR3 is built from 15 residues. Here the CDR3 reads CSARVRGTYNSPLHF. CDR3 nucleotides: TGCAGTGCTAGAGTCCGGGGAACCTATAATTCACCCCTCCACTTT.

The rearrangement uses TRBV29-1 and TRBJ1-1; a weak D match, TRBD1 (6 bases). The CDR3 consists of 14 residues. The V end lost 7 bases, the J end lost 5 bases, and 20 bases lay between the germline ends. CDR1 and CDR2 from the germline V gene are SQVTM and ANQGSEA. The CDR3 DNA reads as TGCAGCGCTACCGGACAGAACTCGAGGACTGAAGCTTTCTTT. Protein: CSATGQNSRTEAFF.

The chain recombines TRBV3-1 with TRBJ1-2; 9 bases align to TRBD1. J lost 8 bases, V lost 4 bases, and 11 bases had no gene match. The CDR3 is made up of 15 amino acids. Germline V lookup: CDR1 LGHDT, CDR2 YNNKEL (reference sequence). The chain's CDR3 is CASSREHRGHWGYTF. The CDR3 DNA is TGTGCCAGCAGCCGGGAGCACAGGGGGCACTGGGGCTACACCTTC.

This chain connects TRBV7-6 to TRBJ2-7; D is perhaps TRBD1 or TRBD2 (5 bases each). Trimming took 0 bases from V and 7 from J, leaving 10 bases between them. Germline lookup yields CDR1 SGHVS and CDR2 FNYEAQ. This CDR3 is 13 amino acids long. CDR3 DNA sequence: TGTGCCAGCAGCTTAGCCGGGACGCGAGAGCAGTACTTC. It translates to CASSLAGTREQYF.

The J gene is TRBJ2-3, the V gene TRBV10-3, with 10 bases aligning to TRBD2. The CDR3 totals 16 residues. CDR1 and CDR2 (germline): ENHRY, SYGVKD. J gave up 4 bases and V 3 bases, and 7 bases lay outside the gene matches. CDR3 in amino acids: CAISDLQRGGPDTQYF. The CDR3 bases are TGTGCCATCAGTGACCTACAGCGGGGGGGCCCAGATACGCAGTATTTT.

V gene TRBV6-2 or TRBV6-3 combines with J gene TRBJ1-2; D is unclear. Trimming pared 2 bases from V and 2 bases from J, leaving 15 bases between. Germline loops: CDR1 MNHEY, CDR2 SVGEGT. CDR3 length: 16 amino acids. CDR3 DNA: TGTGCCAGCAGTTACCCACCGGGCCGAAGAAACTATGGCTACACCTTC. Translating gives CASSYPPGRRNYGYTF.

This clonotype was seen more than once but under ten times. The genes are TRBV7-9 and TRBJ2-1, with unresolved D. The germline CDR1 and CDR2 sequences are SEHNR and FQNEAQ (reference sequence). The CDR3 is 11 amino acids. V lost 4 bases and J 10 bases, leaving 8 bases between the germline ends. CDR3 bases: TGTGCCAGCAGCTCCTCGGAAGAGCAGTTCTTC. It is translated as CASSSSEEQFF.

This clonotype was counted ten times or more. V usage is TRBV20-1 and J usage is TRBJ1-2; 7 positions agree with TRBD1. In germline, CDR1 is DFQATT, CDR2 SNEGSKA (reference sequence). V trimming: 0 bases; J trimming: 2 bases; junction bases outside the gene matches: 6. The CDR3 extends over 15 amino acids. The CDR3 DNA reads TGCAGTGCTAGAGATTCCCTGACAGGGAACTATGGCTACACCTTC. It encodes CSARDSLTGNYGYTF.

This sequence joins TRBV20-1 and TRBJ2-5; perhaps TRBD1 as D (6 bases). The germline gives CDR1 DFQATT, CDR2 SNEGSKA (reference sequence). V was trimmed by 1 base and J by 2 bases, leaving 8 bases between them. This CDR3 region has 13 residues. CDR3 sequence (DNA): TGCAGTGCTAGAGCAGGGGATCAAGAGACCCAGTACTTC. Protein sequence: CSARAGDQETQYF.

In DNA form, the CDR3 reads TGTGCCAGCAGCTTTGGGCCCGGGAAAAACATTCAGTACTTC. It codes for CASSFGPGKNIQYF. The V gene is TRBV5-4, the J gene TRBJ2-4; D is ambiguous. The CDR3 length is 14 residues. The germline V gene encodes CDR1 SGHNT and CDR2 YYREEE (reference sequence). The germline V and J ends were trimmed by 2 bases and 4 bases, with 10 bases remaining between them.

This chain links TRBV7-8 with TRBJ2-7; the D is unclear. V dropped 5 bases and J dropped 0 bases, with 11 bases sitting between them. The CDR3 is made up of 14 amino acids. Germline V gene data show CDR1 as SGHVS and CDR2 as FQNEAQ. This CDR3 reads CASSPLFSSYEQYF. The DNA for the CDR3 is TGTGCCAGCAGCCCCCTCTTTAGCTCCTACGAGCAGTACTTC.